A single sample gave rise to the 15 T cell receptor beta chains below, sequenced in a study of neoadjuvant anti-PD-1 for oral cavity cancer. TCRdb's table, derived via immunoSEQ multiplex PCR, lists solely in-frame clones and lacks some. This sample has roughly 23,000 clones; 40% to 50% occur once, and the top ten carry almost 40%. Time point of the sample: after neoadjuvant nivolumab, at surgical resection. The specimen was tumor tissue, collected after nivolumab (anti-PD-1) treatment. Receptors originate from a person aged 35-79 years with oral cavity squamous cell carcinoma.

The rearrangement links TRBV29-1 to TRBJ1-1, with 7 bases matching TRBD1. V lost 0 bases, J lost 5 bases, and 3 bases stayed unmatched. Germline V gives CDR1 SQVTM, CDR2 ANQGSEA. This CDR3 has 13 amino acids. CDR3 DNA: TGCAGCGTTGAAGACGTACAGGGGACTGAAGCTTTCTTT. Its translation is CSVEDVQGTEAFF.

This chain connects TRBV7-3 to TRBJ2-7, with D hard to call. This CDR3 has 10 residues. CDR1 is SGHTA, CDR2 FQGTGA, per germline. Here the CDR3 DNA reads TGTCCAGAAAAAAAATACGAGCAGTACTTC. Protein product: CPEKKYEQYF.

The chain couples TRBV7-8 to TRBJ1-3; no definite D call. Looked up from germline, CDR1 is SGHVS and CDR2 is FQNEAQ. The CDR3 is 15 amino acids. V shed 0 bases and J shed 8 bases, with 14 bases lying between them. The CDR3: CASSLAITIRDTIYF. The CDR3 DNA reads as TGTGCCAGCAGCTTAGCTATAACAATAAGGGACACCATATATTTT.

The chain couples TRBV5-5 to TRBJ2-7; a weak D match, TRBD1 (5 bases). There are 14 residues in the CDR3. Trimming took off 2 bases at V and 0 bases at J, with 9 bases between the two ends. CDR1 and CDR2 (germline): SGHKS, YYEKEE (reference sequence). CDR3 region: CASSFGRASYEQYF. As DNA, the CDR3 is TGTGCCAGCAGCTTCGGCAGGGCCTCCTACGAGCAGTACTTC.

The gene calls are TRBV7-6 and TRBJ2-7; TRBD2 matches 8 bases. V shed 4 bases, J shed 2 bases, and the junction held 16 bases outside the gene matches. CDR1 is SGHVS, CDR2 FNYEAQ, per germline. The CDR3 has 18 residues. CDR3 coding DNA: TGTGCCAGCAGCTCCTCCATTACTAGCGGCACAAATCCCTACGAGCAGTACTTC. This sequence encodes CASSSSITSGTNPYEQYF.

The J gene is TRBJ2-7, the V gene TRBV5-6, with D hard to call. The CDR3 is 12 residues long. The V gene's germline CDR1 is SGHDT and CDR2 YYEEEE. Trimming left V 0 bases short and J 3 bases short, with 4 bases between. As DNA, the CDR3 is TGTGCCAGCAGCTTGGTATTCTACGAGCAGTACTTC. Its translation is CASSLVFYEQYF.

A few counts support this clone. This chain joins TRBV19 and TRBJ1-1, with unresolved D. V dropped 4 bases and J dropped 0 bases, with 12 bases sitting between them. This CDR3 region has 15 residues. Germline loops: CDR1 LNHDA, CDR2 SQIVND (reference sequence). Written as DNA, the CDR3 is TGTGCCAGTAGTACAGTCTTTTCTATGAACACTGAAGCTTTCTTT. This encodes CASSTVFSMNTEAFF. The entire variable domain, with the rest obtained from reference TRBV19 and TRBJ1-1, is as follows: DGGITQSPKYLFRKEGQNVTLSCEQNLNHDAMYWYRQDPGQGLRLIYYSQIVNDFQKGDIAEGYSVSREKKESFPLTVTSAQKNPTAFYLCASSTVFSMNTEAFFGQGTRLTVV.

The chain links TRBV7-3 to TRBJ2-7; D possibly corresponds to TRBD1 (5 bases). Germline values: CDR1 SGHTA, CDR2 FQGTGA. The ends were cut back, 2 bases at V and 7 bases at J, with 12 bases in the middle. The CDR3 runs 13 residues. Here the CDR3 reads CASSLQGMGEQYF. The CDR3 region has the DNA TGTGCCAGCAGCTTACAGGGAATGGGGGAGCAGTACTTC.

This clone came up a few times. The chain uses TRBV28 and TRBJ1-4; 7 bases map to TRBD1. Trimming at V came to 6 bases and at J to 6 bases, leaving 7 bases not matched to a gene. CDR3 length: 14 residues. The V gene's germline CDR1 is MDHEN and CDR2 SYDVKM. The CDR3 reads CASRYRGGDEKLFF. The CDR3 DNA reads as TGTGCCAGCAGATACAGGGGAGGGGATGAAAAACTGTTTTTT.

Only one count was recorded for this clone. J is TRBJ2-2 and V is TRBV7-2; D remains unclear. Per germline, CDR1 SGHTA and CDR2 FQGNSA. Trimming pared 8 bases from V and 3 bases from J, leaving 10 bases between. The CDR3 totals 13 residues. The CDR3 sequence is CASGRVYTGELFF. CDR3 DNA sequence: TGTGCCAGCGGACGGGTGTACACCGGGGAGCTGTTTTTT.

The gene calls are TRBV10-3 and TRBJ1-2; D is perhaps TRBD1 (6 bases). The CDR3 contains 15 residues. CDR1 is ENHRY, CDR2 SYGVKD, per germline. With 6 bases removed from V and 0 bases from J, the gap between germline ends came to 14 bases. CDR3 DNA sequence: TGTGCCATCAGCGAACCAGGGGTATCTAACTATGGCTACACCTTC. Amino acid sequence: CAISEPGVSNYGYTF.

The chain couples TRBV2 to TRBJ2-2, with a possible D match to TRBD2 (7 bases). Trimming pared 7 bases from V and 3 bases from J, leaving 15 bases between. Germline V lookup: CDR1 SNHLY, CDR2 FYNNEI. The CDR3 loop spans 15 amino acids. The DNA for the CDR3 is TGTGCCAGCAAGGGGGGGCAGGCGTACACCGGGGAGCTGTTTTTT. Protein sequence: CASKGGQAYTGELFF. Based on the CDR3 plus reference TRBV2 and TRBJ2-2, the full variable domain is EPEVTQTPSHQVTQMGQEVILRCVPISNHLYFYWYRQILGQKVEFLVSFYNNEISEKSEIFDDQFSVERPDGSNFTLKIRSTKLEDSAMYFCASKGGQAYTGELFFGEGSRLTVL.

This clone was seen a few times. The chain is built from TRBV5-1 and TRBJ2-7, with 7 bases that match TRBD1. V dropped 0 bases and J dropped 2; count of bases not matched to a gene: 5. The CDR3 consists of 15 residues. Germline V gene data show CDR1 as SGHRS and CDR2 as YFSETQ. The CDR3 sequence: CASSLGDRETYEQYF. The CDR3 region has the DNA TGCGCCAGCAGCTTGGGGGACAGAGAGACCTACGAGCAGTACTTC.

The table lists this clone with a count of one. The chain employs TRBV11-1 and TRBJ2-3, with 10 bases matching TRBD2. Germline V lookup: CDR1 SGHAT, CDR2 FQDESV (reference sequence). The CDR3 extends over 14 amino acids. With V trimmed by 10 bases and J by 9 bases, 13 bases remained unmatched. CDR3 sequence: CATHSGGMSGTQYF. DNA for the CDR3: TGTGCCACCCATAGCGGGGGGATGTCGGGGACGCAGTATTTT.

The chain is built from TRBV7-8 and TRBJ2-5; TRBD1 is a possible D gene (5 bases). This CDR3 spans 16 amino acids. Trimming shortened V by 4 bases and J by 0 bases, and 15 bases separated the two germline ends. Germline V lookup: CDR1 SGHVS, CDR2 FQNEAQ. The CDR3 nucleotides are TGTGCCAGCAGCTCCGTCGGGCAGGGTGACCAAGAGACCCAGTACTTC. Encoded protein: CASSSVGQGDQETQYF.